The T cell receptor (beta chain) under discussion was sequenced for a study of blood T cell repertoires in COVID-19. Looking at the study overall: PBMCs, B-cell-depleted T cells, or T cells were the source of the cDNA or gDNA that made up the material.

Original handling: Reference gene primer amplification gave nucleated cell count estimates. Sequencing was performed with immunoSEQ multiplex PCR; in TCRdb, only in-frame clones are kept and a portion is missing. The DNA was the basis for D and trimming; V, J and clone size are from that table. Counted here are fewer than 100,000 clones, about 88% occurring once; the ten biggest clones make up under 8%. CDR1 and CDR2 from the germline V gene are LGHNA and YSLEER. The CDR3 covers 16 residues. V lost 0 bases, J lost 3 bases, and 6 bases stayed unmatched. The source material was peripheral blood. V usage is TRBV4-3 and J usage is TRBJ1-1; TRBD1 aligns across 8 bases. This clonotype was sampled from a man aged 60-69 years with acute or convalescent COVID-19. In nucleotides, the CDR3 is TGCGCCAGCAGCCAAGATACAGGGGGAGGCTACACTGAAGCTTTCTTT. It specifies CASSQDTGGGYTEAFF.